This passage covers 6 T cell receptor beta chains from one sample sequenced in a study of somatic mutations in cytotoxic T cells in rheumatoid arthritis. The assay was immunoSEQ multiplex PCR, and TCRdb's table has in-frame clones only and misses some. The profile covers approximately 33,000 clones, with about 80% appearing a single time and roughly 3.2% taken by the ten largest. Sequenced material: CD8+ T cells sorted from blood. The receptors were sampled from a man aged 40-49 years in good health.

The gene calls are TRBV19 and TRBJ2-3; D tentatively fits TRBD1 or TRBD2 (5 bases each). The CDR3 has 16 amino acids. V was clipped by 3 bases and J by 0 bases, with 13 bases between them. Germline V gene sequence: CDR1 LNHDA, CDR2 SQIVND (reference sequence). The DNA of the CDR3 is TGTGCCAGTAGTATGGGGACGGCGGTTAGCACAGATACGCAGTATTTT. Translation: CASSMGTAVSTDTQYF.

This clone was seen once. The chain links TRBV29-1 to TRBJ2-1; possible D gene TRBD1, 5 bases. CDR1 is SQVTM, CDR2 ANQGSEA, per germline. V lost 4 bases to trimming and J lost 5 bases, with 15 bases between them. The CDR3 consists of 14 residues. CDR3 residues: CSVVGYPGNNEQFF. Written as DNA, the CDR3 is TGCAGCGTTGTAGGGTATCCAGGGAACAATGAGCAGTTCTTC.

This clone turned up a few times. The chain couples TRBV19 to TRBJ2-1, with D perhaps being TRBD1 or TRBD2 (6 bases each). The CDR3 runs to 16 residues. The germline CDR1 and CDR2 sequences are LNHDA and SQIVND (reference sequence). V shed 5 bases and J shed 5 bases, with 19 bases lying between them. The CDR3 DNA reads TGTGCCAGTAGTGGGTCCGGGACGGGGGCCGACAATGAGCAGTTCTTC. It yields the protein CASSGSGTGADNEQFF.

The chain uses TRBV13 and TRBJ2-1; 10 nucleotides align to TRBD2. Looked up from germline, CDR1 is PRHDT and CDR2 is FYEKMQ (reference sequence). After removal of 2 bases from V and 4 bases from J, the junction contained 5 bases not matched to a gene. The CDR3 totals 16 residues. CDR3 DNA: TGTGCCAGCAGCTTATTCTCACTAGCGGGGTACAATGAGCAGTTCTTC. Translation gives CASSLFSLAGYNEQFF.

In this sample, this clone turned up a few times. The chain combines TRBV7-8 with TRBJ2-1; 9 bases line up with TRBD2. Germline CDR1 and CDR2: SGHVS and FQNEAQ. The CDR3 extends over 18 amino acids. Germline trimming cut 7 bases from V and 0 bases from J; bases unmatched to any gene: 13. CDR3 in DNA: TGTGCCAGCACCCTCGCAGCGGGAGGCCCGAGCTCCTACAATGAGCAGTTCTTC. It codes for CASTLAAGGPSSYNEQFF. Full variable domain (outside the CDR3, taken from reference TRBV7-8 and TRBJ2-1): GAGVSQSPRYKVAKRGQDVALRCDPISGHVSLFWYQQALGQGPEFLTYFQNEAQLDKSGLPSDRFFAERPEGSVSTLKIQRTQQEDSAVYLCASTLAAGGPSSYNEQFFGPGTRLTVL.

V gene TRBV29-1 combines with J gene TRBJ2-5; 9 positions match TRBD2. The V gene end was trimmed by 0 bases and the J gene end by 5 bases; junction bases not matched to a gene: 22. CDR1 SQVTM and CDR2 ANQGSEA come from the germline V gene. This CDR3 is 20 amino acids long. The CDR3 nucleotides read TGCAGCGTTGAAGAGGGGGCAGAGTACAGACTAGCGGAACCGAGGGAGACCCAGTACTTC. Translated: CSVEEGAEYRLAEPRETQYF.